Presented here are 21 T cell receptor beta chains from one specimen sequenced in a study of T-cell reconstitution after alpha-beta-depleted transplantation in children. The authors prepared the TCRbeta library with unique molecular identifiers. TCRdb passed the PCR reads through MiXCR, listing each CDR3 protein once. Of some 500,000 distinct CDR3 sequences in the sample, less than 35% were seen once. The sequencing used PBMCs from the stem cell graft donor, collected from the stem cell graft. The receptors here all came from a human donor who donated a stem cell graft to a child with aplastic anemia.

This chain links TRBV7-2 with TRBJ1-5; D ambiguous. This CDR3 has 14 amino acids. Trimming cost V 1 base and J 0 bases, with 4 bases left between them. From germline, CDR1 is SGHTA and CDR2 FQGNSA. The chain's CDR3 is CASSLDASNQPQHF. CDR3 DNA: TGTGCCAGCAGCTTAGATGCTAGCAATCAGCCCCAGCATTTT. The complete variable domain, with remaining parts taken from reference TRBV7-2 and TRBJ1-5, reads GAGVSQSPSNKVTEKGKDVELRCDPISGHTALYWYRQSLGQGLEFLIYFQGNSAPDKSGLPSDRFSAERTGGSVSTLTIQRTQQEDSAVYLCASSLDASNQPQHFGDGTRLSIL.

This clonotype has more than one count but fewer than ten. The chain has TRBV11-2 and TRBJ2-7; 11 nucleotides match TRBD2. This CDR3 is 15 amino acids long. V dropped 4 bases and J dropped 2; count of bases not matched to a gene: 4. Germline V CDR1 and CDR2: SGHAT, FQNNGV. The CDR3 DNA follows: TGTGCCAGCAGCTCCGGACTAGCGGGCACCTACGAGCAGTACGTC. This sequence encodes CASSSGLAGTYEQYV.

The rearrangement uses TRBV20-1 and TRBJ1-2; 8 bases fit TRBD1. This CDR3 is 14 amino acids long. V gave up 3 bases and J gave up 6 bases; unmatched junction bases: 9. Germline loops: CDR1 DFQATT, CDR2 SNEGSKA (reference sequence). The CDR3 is CSARVRTGTDGYTF. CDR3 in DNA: TGCAGTGCTAGGGTTCGGACAGGGACCGATGGCTACACCTTC.

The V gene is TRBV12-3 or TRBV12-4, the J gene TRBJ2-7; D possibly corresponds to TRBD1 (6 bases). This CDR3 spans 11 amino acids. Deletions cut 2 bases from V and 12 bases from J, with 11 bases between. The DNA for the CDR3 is TGTGCCAGCAGTTTAACAGGGCCCACGTACTTC. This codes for CASSLTGPTYF.

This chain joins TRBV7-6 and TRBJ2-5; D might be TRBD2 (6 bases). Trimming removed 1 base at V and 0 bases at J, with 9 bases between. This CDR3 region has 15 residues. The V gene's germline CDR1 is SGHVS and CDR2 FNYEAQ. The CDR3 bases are TGTGCCAGCAGCTTAGTAGCGGACCACCAAGAGACCCAGTACTTC. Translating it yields CASSLVADHQETQYF.

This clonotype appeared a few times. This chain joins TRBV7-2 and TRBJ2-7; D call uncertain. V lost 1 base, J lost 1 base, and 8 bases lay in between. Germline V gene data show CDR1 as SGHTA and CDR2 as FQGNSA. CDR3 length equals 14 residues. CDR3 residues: CASSLGLGSYEQYF. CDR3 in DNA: TGTGCCAGCAGCTTAGGACTCGGATCCTACGAGCAGTACTTC.

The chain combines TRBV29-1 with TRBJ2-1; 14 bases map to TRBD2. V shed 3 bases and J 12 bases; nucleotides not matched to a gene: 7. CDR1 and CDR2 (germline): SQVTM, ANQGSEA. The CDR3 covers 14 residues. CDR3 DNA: TGCAGCGTTGAGGATAGGACTAGCGGGAGGTGGCAGTTCTTC. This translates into CSVEDRTSGRWQFF.

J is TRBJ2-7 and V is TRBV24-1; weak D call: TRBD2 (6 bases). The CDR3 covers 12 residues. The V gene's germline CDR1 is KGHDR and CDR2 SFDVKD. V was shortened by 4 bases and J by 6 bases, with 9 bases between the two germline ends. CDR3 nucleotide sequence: TGTGCCACCAGTGAAGGGGACTCCGAGCAGTACTTC. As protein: CATSEGDSEQYF.

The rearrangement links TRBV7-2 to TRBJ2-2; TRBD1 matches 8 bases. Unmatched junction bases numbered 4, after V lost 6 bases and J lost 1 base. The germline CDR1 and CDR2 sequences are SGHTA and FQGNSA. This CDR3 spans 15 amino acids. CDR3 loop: CASSARGLNTGELFF. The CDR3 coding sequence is TGTGCCAGCAGTGCCAGGGGGCTGAACACCGGGGAGCTGTTTTTT.

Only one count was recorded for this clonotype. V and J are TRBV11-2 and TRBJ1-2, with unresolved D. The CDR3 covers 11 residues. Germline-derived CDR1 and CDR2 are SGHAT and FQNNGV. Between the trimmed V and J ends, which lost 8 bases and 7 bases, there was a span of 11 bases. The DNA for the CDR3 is TGTGCCAGCTCCGACCCCTCTGGCTACACCTTC. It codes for CASSDPSGYTF.

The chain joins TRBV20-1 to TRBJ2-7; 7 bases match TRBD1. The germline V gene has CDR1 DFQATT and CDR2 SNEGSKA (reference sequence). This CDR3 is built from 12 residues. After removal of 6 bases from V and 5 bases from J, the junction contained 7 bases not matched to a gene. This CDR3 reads CSAGQEPHEQYV. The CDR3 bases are TGCAGTGCCGGACAGGAGCCCCACGAGCAGTACGTC.

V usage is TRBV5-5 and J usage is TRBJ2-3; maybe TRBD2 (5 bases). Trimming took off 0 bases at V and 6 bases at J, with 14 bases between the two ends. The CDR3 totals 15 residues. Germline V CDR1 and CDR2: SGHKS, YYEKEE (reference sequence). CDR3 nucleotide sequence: TGTGCCAGCAGCTTGGACGGGAACGGTGGTGATACGCAGTATTTT. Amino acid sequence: CASSLDGNGGDTQYF. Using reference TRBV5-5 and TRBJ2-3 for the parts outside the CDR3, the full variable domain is DAGVTQSPTHLIKTRGQQVTLRCSPISGHKSVSWYQQVLGQGPQFIFQYYEKEERGRGNFPDRFSARQFPNYSSELNVNALLLGDSALYLCASSLDGNGGDTQYFGPGTRLTVL.

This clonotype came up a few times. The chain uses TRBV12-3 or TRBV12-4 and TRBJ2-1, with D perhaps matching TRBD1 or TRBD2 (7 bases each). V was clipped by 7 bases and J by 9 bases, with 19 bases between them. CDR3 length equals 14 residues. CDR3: CASTQGRGRLEQFF. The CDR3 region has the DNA TGTGCCAGCACCCAAGGGAGGGGGCGCCTTGAGCAGTTCTTC.

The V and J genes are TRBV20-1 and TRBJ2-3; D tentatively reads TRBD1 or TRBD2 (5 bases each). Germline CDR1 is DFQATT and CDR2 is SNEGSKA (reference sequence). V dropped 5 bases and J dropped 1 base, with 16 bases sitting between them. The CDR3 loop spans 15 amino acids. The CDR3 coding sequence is TGCAGTGCTTCGGGACCCCCATCGGGCACAGATACGCAGTATTTT. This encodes CSASGPPSGTDTQYF.

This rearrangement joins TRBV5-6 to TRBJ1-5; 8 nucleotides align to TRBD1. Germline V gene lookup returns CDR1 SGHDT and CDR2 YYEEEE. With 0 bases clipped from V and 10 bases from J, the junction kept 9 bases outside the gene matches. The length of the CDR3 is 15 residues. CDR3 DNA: TGTGCCAGCAGCTTGGGTTCAGGGGGCGGATTTCCCCAGCATTTT. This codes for CASSLGSGGGFPQHF.

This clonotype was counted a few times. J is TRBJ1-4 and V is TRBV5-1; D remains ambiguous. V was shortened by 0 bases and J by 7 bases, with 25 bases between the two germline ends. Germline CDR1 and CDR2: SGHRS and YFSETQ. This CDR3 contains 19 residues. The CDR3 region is CASSLGSGGDPDIGEKLFF. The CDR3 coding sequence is TGCGCCAGCAGCTTGGGGAGTGGAGGAGACCCCGACATAGGTGAAAAACTGTTTTTT.

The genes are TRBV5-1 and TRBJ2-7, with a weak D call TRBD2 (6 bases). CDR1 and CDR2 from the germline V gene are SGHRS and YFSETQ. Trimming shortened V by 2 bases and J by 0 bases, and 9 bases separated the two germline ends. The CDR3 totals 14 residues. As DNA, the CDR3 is TGCGCCAGCAGCTTTCGCGGGACCTCCTACGAGCAGTACTTC. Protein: CASSFRGTSYEQYF.

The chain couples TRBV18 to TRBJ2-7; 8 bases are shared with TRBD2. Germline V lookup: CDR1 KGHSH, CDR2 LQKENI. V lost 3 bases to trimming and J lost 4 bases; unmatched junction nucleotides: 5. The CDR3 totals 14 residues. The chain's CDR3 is CASSPAGGGYEQYF. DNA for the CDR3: TGTGCCAGCTCACCCGCGGGGGGCGGATACGAGCAGTACTTC.

The CDR3 sequence is CSAPEVGRINSPLHF. DNA of the CDR3: TGCAGTGCCCCAGAGGTCGGACGGATTAATTCACCCCTCCACTTT. The chain combines TRBV20-1 with TRBJ1-6; D gene uncertain. The CDR3 consists of 15 residues. Germline values: CDR1 DFQATT, CDR2 SNEGSKA (reference sequence). V was pared by 6 bases and J by 6 bases, with 18 bases between.

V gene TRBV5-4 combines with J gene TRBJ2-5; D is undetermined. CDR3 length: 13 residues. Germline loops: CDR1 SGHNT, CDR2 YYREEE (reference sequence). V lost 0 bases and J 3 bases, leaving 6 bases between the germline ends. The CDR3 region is CASSLVAKETQYF. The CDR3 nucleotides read TGTGCCAGCAGCTTGGTGGCAAAAGAGACCCAGTACTTC.

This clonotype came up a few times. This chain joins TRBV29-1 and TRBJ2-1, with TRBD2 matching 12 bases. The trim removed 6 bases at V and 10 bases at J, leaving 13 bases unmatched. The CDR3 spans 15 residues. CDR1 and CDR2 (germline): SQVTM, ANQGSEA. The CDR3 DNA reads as TGCAGCGTCCGTGGGACTAGCGGGCCTCCAGGGGAGCAGTTCTTC. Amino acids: CSVRGTSGPPGEQFF.